This T cell receptor (beta chain) appears in the sequencing data of a study of shared clonotypes between healthy human individuals (dated by TCRdb to the early 2020s). Regarding the study in general: A couple of women and a few men aged 18 to 49 years were included in the cohort. Per donor, three plates each were used for CD4 naive and CD4 memory, two for CD8 naive, and one for CD8 memory. To estimate repertoire size and how much clonotypes are shared between individuals, the study performed deep sequencing of blood TCR repertoires from about five healthy adults. Different laboratories and diverse techniques were used to prepare libraries and sequence TCR repertoires, to increase sequencing depth and limit assay-specific biases. Each donor's leukapheresis produced roughly between about 0.85 and 10 billion PBMCs.

The donors were healthy, HIV-negative adults who had no recently reported acute infections or vaccinations. All donors were Caucasian adults living in Nashville, Tennessee, USA. CD4+ T cells were enriched by magnetic negative selection; naive cells were then positively selected on CD45RA, and the negative fraction formed the memory subset. After blood collection by leukapheresis, PBMCs were isolated using Ficoll-Histopaque density gradient centrifugation and then cryopreserved in the vapor phase of liquid nitrogen. Analytical flow cytometry was used to check the purity and quantity of every magnetically sorted T cell population. Genomic DNA was isolated from each sorted fraction and quantified by UV absorbance on a Nanodrop 2000c. Remarks on this clone: Its antigen target is currently unknown. The record has no base qualities; no much larger clone is one base away.

Using the deep immunoSEQ assay, multiplex PCR amplified TCR CDR3 regions from genomic DNA. Genomic DNA extracted from each cell subset was distributed evenly over all wells of several immunoSEQ 96-well plates, and each plate served as one replicate. For sorted subsets, about 220 ng of genomic DNA, equivalent to 25,000 to 35,000 T cell genomes, went into each replicate PCR. The purified libraries were quantified using a Qubit 3.0 fluorometer, sized with a Bioanalyzer 2100, and then quantified again using the KAPA Library Quantification kit. Each immunoSEQ 96-well plate was sequenced on its own single-read 150-cycle Illumina NextSeq 550 flow cell. In the original analysis: Because the immunoSEQ output held only junctional sequences and lacked quality scores, the filtering could not match the filtering applied to full-length reads. Sequences were annotated with PyIR, a Python wrapper for IgBLAST v1.9, and V/J genes and CDR3 were assigned using IMGT germline references. Any read was removed if the V/J assignment was weak (E-value above 1e-6), the CDR3 was missing, or the read contained stop codons, out-of-frame junctions, or ambiguous translated residues. V3J clonotypes were defined as sequences sharing an identical inferred V gene, J gene, and CDR3 amino acid sequence. Percentage overlap between repertoires was calculated by dividing the number of shared unique clonotypes by the size of the smaller repertoire. Richness of each repertoire was evaluated using RTK rarefaction, the Chao1 estimator, and Recon v2.1 estimates of unobserved clonotypes. OLGA was used to compute generation probabilities for all TCRbeta clonotypes that the gDNA method yielded from a handful of donors. This is the immuneACCESS table as TCRdb keeps it, with only in-frame sequences that have V and J called. A part of the clones is gone; compared with another copy, unresolved V genes explain less than half, and the rest is unexplained. V and J calls and clone size are given by that table; D and trimming were obtained from the DNA. This sample is represented by 500,000 to 550,000 clones; roughly 95% of them were singletons. The top ten clonotypes cover about 0.06% of the sample.

From the germline V gene, CDR1 is SNHLY and CDR2 is FYNNEI. The V end loses 7 bases and the J end loses 0 bases, and a stretch of 16 bases separates them. Spanning cysteine to phenylalanine, the CDR3 consists of 15 amino acids. CDR3 DNA only is kept here, 45 bases in frame from base 1. Points the paper makes about the study in general: Sampling was restricted to blood, and TCR repertoires in tissues likely differ from the TCR repertoires found in blood. Across a few donors, roughly 5.1% of naive CD4, roughly 3.4% of naive CD8, under 2.5% of memory CD4, and under 0.45% of memory CD8 clonotypes were shared. Estimated clonotype richness was generally larger for naive than for memory subsets. The genetic and exposure-history diversity represented was limited by the small number of donors. Pairwise subsampling indicated that sequencing depth was expected to affect the degree of clonotype sharing among donors. Higher generation probabilities were observed for clonotypes shared by all four sorted-subset donors than for non-shared clonotypes. Rarefaction of sorted-subset datasets indicated incomplete sequencing despite the large sequencing depth.

Sequenced: naive CD4+ T cells sorted from blood. The sample's cell subset or site label, in plain terms: CD45RA+ positively selected. The V and J segments used are TRBV2 and TRBJ2-7, with the D gene not confidently named. The TCR originated in a woman under 40 in good health. The DNA is as follows: TGTGCCAGCACCAACTCGGCAGGTCACTCCTACGAGCAGTACTTC. This gives the protein CASTNSAGHSYEQYF.